This T cell receptor (beta chain) derives from a study of T cell repertoires in cytomegalovirus infection. Across the whole study: Carrying CMV and the relevant HLA type showed in public TCR beta signatures.

TCRdb ran MiXCR on the reads and lists one entry per CDR3 protein. The sample holds some 300,000 distinct CDR3 sequences, around 9.6% seen once. V shed 0 bases and J shed 0 bases, with 8 bases lying between them. From germline, CDR1 is SGHDN and CDR2 FVKESK. CDR3 length: 15 amino acids. This clonotype was recorded at least ten times. The sequence came from a human donor in good health (CMV status not recorded). Some clones in this sample may be carry-over from other donors' samples. Input material: PBMCs. V usage is TRBV14 and J usage is TRBJ1-1, with D perhaps TRBD1 (5 bases). The chain's CDR3 is CASSQEQAMNTEAFF. The CDR3 DNA follows: TGTGCCAGCAGCCAAGAACAGGCCATGAACACTGAAGCTTTCTTT. Full variable domain (missing parts from reference TRBV14 and TRBJ1-1): EAGVTQFPSHSVIEKGQTVTLRCDPISGHDNLYWYRRVMGKEIKFLLHFVKESKQDESGMPNNRFLAERTGGTYSTLKVQPAELEDSGVYFCASSQEQAMNTEAFFGQGTRLTVV.